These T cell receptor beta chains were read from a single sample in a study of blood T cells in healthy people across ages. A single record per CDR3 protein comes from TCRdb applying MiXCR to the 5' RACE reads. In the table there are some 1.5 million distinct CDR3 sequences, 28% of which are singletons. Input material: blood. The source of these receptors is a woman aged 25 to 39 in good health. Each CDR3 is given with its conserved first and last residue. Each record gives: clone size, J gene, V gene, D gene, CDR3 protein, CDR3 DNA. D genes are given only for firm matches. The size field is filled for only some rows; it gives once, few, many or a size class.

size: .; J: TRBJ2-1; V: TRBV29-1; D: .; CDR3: CSGTEGEETQFF; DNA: TGCAGCGGGACCGAGGGCGAGGAGACCCAGTTCTTC
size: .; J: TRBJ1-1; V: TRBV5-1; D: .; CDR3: CASRSSVSSEAFF; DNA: TGCGCCAGCAGAAGCTCGGTATCTTCTGAGGCTTTCTTT
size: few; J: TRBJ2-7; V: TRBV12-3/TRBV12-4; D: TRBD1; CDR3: CASSPETGDEQYF; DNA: TGTGCCAGCAGTCCGGAGACAGGGGACGAGCAGTACTTC
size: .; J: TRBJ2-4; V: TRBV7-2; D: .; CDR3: CASSQGLGKNIQYF; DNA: TGTGCCAGCAGCCAGGGGCTGGGCAAAAACATTCAGTACTTC
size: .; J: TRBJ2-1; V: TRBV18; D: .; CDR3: CASSPTSSEDEQFF; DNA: TGTGCCAGCTCACCAACTAGTTCGGAGGATGAGCAGTTCTTC
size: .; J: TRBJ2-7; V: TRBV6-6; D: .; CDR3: CASSYSGAGGTYEQYF; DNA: TGTGCCAGCAGTTACTCGGGGGCGGGCGGAACCTACGAGCAGTACTTC
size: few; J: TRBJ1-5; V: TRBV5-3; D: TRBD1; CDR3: CARSSWDRDRGWDQPQHF; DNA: TGTGCCAGAAGCAGCTGGGATCGGGACAGGGGATGGGATCAGCCCCAGCATTTT
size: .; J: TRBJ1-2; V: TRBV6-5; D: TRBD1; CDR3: CASSSNTGGEDGYTF; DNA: TGTGCCAGCAGTTCCAATACAGGGGGCGAGGATGGCTACACCTTC
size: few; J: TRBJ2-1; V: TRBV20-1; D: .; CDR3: CSAKLVIYNEQFF; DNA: TGCAGTGCCAAACTAGTGATCTACAATGAGCAGTTCTTC
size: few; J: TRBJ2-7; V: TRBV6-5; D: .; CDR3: CASSYGMGSQQYF; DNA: TGTGCCAGCAGTTACGGAATGGGGTCCCAGCAGTACTTC
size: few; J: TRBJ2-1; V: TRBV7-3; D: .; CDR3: CASSSSQGSEQFF; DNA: TGTGCCAGCAGTTCAAGTCAGGGGAGTGAGCAGTTCTTC
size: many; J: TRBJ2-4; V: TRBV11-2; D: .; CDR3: CASSLGQPRENIQYF; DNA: TGTGCCAGCAGCTTGGGGCAACCGAGGGAAAACATTCAGTACTTC
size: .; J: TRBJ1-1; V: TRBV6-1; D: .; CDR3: CASSITGNTEAFF; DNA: TGTGCCAGCAGTATAACAGGTAACACTGAAGCTTTCTTT
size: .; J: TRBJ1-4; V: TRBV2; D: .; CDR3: CASSRDPVGEKLFF; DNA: TGTGCCAGCAGCCGGGACCCAGTTGGTGAAAAACTGTTTTTT
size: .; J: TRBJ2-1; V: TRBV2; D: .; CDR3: CASSGTRVQNEQFF; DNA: TGTGCCAGCAGTGGAACCAGGGTACAAAATGAGCAGTTCTTC
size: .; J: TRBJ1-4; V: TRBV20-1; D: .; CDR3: CSARHKPGVRDGKLFF; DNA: TGCAGTGCCAGACATAAACCAGGGGTGCGGGATGGAAAACTGTTTTTT
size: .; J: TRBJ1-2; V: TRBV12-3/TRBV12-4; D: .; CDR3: CASSLGTGGGNGYTF; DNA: TGTGCCAGCAGTTTAGGTACTGGGGGAGGTAATGGCTACACCTTC
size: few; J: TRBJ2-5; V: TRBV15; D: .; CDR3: CATSRGGQSETQYF; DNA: TGTGCCACCAGCCGGGGAGGTCAGTCGGAGACCCAGTACTTC
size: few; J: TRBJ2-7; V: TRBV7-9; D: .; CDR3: CASSRKSEEFSHEQYF; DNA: TGTGCCAGCAGCCGGAAATCGGAAGAATTCAGCCACGAGCAGTACTTC
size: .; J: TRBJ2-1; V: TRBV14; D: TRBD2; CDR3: CASSQGASGRYEQFF; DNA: TGTGCCAGCAGCCAAGGGGCTAGCGGGAGGTATGAGCAGTTCTTC
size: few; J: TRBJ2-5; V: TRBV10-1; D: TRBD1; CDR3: CASSRSGQEETQYF; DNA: TGCGCCAGCAGTAGGTCCGGACAGGAAGAGACCCAGTACTTC
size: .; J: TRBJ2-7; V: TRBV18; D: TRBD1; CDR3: CASSANWTGTNEQYF; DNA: TGTGCCAGCTCAGCGAATTGGACAGGAACGAACGAGCAGTACTTC